These T cell receptor beta chains were read from a single sample in a study of T cells in localized non-small cell lung cancer. This table comes from immunoSEQ multiplex PCR, and its TCRdb copy is limited to in-frame clones, with some not included. This table has about 60,000 clones, about nine tenths appearing once. The sequenced sample was peripheral blood, obtained before any cancer treatment. The receptors were sampled from a woman between 40 and 69 years old with stage I lung adenocarcinoma. Each CDR3 is given with its conserved first and last residue. D genes are given only for firm matches. Clone sizes are given selectively: once, few, many, or a class where the clone is expanded.

CDR3 DNA: TGTGCCAGCAGTTCCATAACAGGAACCTATGGCTACACCTTC
CDR3 protein: CASSSITGTYGYTF
J gene: TRBJ1-2
D gene: .
clone size: .
V gene: TRBV28

CDR3 DNA: TGTGCCAGCAGCTTTAGTCGTTCCTACGAGCAGTACTTC
CDR3 protein: CASSFSRSYEQYF
J gene: TRBJ2-7
D gene: .
clone size: .
V gene: TRBV7-2

CDR3 DNA: TGTGCCAGCTCACCCCCGGGACAGGGATTCCCTCTCTCTGGAAACACCATATATTTT
CDR3 protein: CASSPPGQGFPLSGNTIYF
J gene: TRBJ1-3
D gene: TRBD1
clone size: .
V gene: TRBV18

CDR3 DNA: TGTGCCAGCAGGAGGCAGGGTAACGAGCAGTACTTC
CDR3 protein: CASRRQGNEQYF
J gene: TRBJ2-7
D gene: .
clone size: .
V gene: TRBV6-1

CDR3 DNA: TGTGCCAGCAGCCAACGCGGGACAGTCGCTGGGGCCAACGTCCTGACTTTC
CDR3 protein: CASSQRGTVAGANVLTF
J gene: TRBJ2-6
D gene: .
clone size: few
V gene: TRBV4-2

CDR3 DNA: TGTGCCAGCAGCCCCGGGGGACGGGGCGGGGAGCTGTTTTTT
CDR3 protein: CASSPGGRGGELFF
J gene: TRBJ2-2
D gene: .
clone size: .
V gene: TRBV7-9

CDR3 DNA: TGCGCCAGCAGCCCACAGGACTATGGCTACACCTTC
CDR3 protein: CASSPQDYGYTF
J gene: TRBJ1-2
D gene: .
clone size: .
V gene: TRBV10-2

CDR3 DNA: TGTGCTACAGAGAAGGGCAACTATGGCTACACCTTC
CDR3 protein: CATEKGNYGYTF
J gene: TRBJ1-2
D gene: .
clone size: .
V gene: TRBV19

CDR3 DNA: TGTGCCAGCAGCTTAGGACAGGGAAGGCCTGAAGCTTTCTTT
CDR3 protein: CASSLGQGRPEAFF
J gene: TRBJ1-1
D gene: TRBD1
clone size: .
V gene: TRBV7-3

CDR3 DNA: TGTGCCTGGATGGAGGCTAGCACAGATACGCAGTATTTT
CDR3 protein: CAWMEASTDTQYF
J gene: TRBJ2-3
D gene: .
clone size: few
V gene: TRBV30

CDR3 DNA: TGTGCCAGCTCACCTACGAGGGGGAGCTCTGGGGCCAACGTCCTGACTTTC
CDR3 protein: CASSPTRGSSGANVLTF
J gene: TRBJ2-6
D gene: .
clone size: .
V gene: TRBV18

CDR3 DNA: TGTGCCAGCAGTTTAGGGATACTAGCGGGAGTGAGCACTATCACAGATACGCAGTATTTT
CDR3 protein: CASSLGILAGVSTITDTQYF
J gene: TRBJ2-3
D gene: TRBD2
clone size: .
V gene: TRBV28

CDR3 DNA: TGTGCCAGTAGTAACCGACTAGCGGGAGAGGATGAGCAGTTCTTC
CDR3 protein: CASSNRLAGEDEQFF
J gene: TRBJ2-1
D gene: TRBD2
clone size: once
V gene: TRBV19

CDR3 DNA: TGTGCCAGTAGTTTGGGACCCCAAGCTAACTATGGCTACACCTTC
CDR3 protein: CASSLGPQANYGYTF
J gene: TRBJ1-2
D gene: .
clone size: .
V gene: TRBV19

CDR3 DNA: TGTGCCAGCAGGGAAGGACAGGGAGTCACCGGGGAGCTGTTTTTT
CDR3 protein: CASREGQGVTGELFF
J gene: TRBJ2-2
D gene: TRBD1
clone size: .
V gene: TRBV27

CDR3 DNA: TGTGCCAGCAGCGTAGAGGATCAATACGAGCAGTACTTC
CDR3 protein: CASSVEDQYEQYF
J gene: TRBJ2-7
D gene: .
clone size: .
V gene: TRBV9

CDR3 DNA: TGTGCCAGCAGTTTAATAGGGGCTGTTGAGACCCAGTACTTC
CDR3 protein: CASSLIGAVETQYF
J gene: TRBJ2-5
D gene: .
clone size: .
V gene: TRBV28

CDR3 DNA: TGCGCCAGCAGCTTGGGGGGGCCCGAGCAGCCCCAGCATTTT
CDR3 protein: CASSLGGPEQPQHF
J gene: TRBJ1-5
D gene: .
clone size: once
V gene: TRBV5-1

CDR3 DNA: TGCGCCAGCAGCCCATCCTCCTCCGGGACATACAACTACGAGCAGTACTTC
CDR3 protein: CASSPSSSGTYNYEQYF
J gene: TRBJ2-7
D gene: .
clone size: .
V gene: TRBV4-3

CDR3 DNA: TGTGCCAGCAGCTCCCGGGGGCCGGCTTTCTTT
CDR3 protein: CASSSRGPAFF
J gene: TRBJ1-1
D gene: .
clone size: .
V gene: TRBV7-8

CDR3 DNA: TGTGCCGGGTCTCGGGGGCGCGACACTGAAGCTTTCTTT
CDR3 protein: CAGSRGRDTEAFF
J gene: TRBJ1-1
D gene: .
clone size: .
V gene: TRBV2

CDR3 DNA: TGCGCCAGCAGTGAGTCCGCCTTAACGGGTGAGCAGTACTTC
CDR3 protein: CASSESALTGEQYF
J gene: TRBJ2-7
D gene: .
clone size: .
V gene: TRBV10-1

CDR3 DNA: TGTGCCAGGACGAGGGGCGGTCGAACTGAAGCTTTCTTT
CDR3 protein: CARTRGGRTEAFF
J gene: TRBJ1-1
D gene: .
clone size: .
V gene: TRBV2

CDR3 DNA: TGTGCCAGCAGCGAGACCCAGGGGGGAGAGACCCAGTACTTC
CDR3 protein: CASSETQGGETQYF
J gene: TRBJ2-5
D gene: .
clone size: once
V gene: TRBV9

CDR3 DNA: TGTGCCAGCAGCTCGGACCGGACAGCCTACGAGCAGTACTTC
CDR3 protein: CASSSDRTAYEQYF
J gene: TRBJ2-7
D gene: .
clone size: .
V gene: TRBV5-6

CDR3 DNA: TGTGCTAGTGGTTTGCCAACAGGGGGCACTGAAGCTTTCTTT
CDR3 protein: CASGLPTGGTEAFF
J gene: TRBJ1-1
D gene: TRBD1
clone size: .
V gene: TRBV12-5

CDR3 DNA: TGTGCCAGTTCGTGGCGGGCGCGGGATGAAAAACTGTTTTTT
CDR3 protein: CASSWRARDEKLFF
J gene: TRBJ1-4
D gene: .
clone size: .
V gene: TRBV19

CDR3 DNA: TGTGCCAGTAGTAGAGGGGAGAGCAATCAGCCCCAGCATTTT
CDR3 protein: CASSRGESNQPQHF
J gene: TRBJ1-5
D gene: .
clone size: .
V gene: TRBV19

CDR3 DNA: TGTGCCAGCCGGGGACAGGGGGTGTTTGAGCAGTACTTC
CDR3 protein: CASRGQGVFEQYF
J gene: TRBJ2-7
D gene: TRBD1
clone size: .
V gene: TRBV27

CDR3 DNA: TGTGCCAGCTCACCACGCGCCAAAGGGAACACTGAAGCTTTCTTT
CDR3 protein: CASSPRAKGNTEAFF
J gene: TRBJ1-1
D gene: .
clone size: .
V gene: TRBV18

CDR3 DNA: TGTGCTAGCAGCGTCCTATCCCCCAGCAACACCGGGGAGCTGTTTTTT
CDR3 protein: CASSVLSPSNTGELFF
J gene: TRBJ2-2
D gene: .
clone size: .
V gene: TRBV7-7

CDR3 DNA: TGTGCCAGCAGTGACAGGGTTGGCAATCAGCCCCAGCATTTT
CDR3 protein: CASSDRVGNQPQHF
J gene: TRBJ1-5
D gene: TRBD1
clone size: .
V gene: TRBV6-5

CDR3 DNA: TGTGCCAGCACCTCCGACAGGAGTCAGCCCCAGCATTTT
CDR3 protein: CASTSDRSQPQHF
J gene: TRBJ1-5
D gene: .
clone size: .
V gene: TRBV6-5

CDR3 DNA: TGTGCCAGTAGTATAAGTACAGGGATTAGGAACACTGAAGCTTTCTTT
CDR3 protein: CASSISTGIRNTEAFF
J gene: TRBJ1-1
D gene: .
clone size: .
V gene: TRBV19

CDR3 DNA: TGTGCCAGCAGCGCCCAGAGCGGAGATACGCAGTATTTT
CDR3 protein: CASSAQSGDTQYF
J gene: TRBJ2-3
D gene: .
clone size: .
V gene: TRBV9

CDR3 DNA: TGTGCCAGCAGCTCACAGGGGGCCACTGAAGCTTTCTTT
CDR3 protein: CASSSQGATEAFF
J gene: TRBJ1-1
D gene: TRBD1
clone size: .
V gene: TRBV11-1

CDR3 DNA: TGTGCCAACCGGACACCCAACACCGGGGAGCTGTTTTTT
CDR3 protein: CANRTPNTGELFF
J gene: TRBJ2-2
D gene: .
clone size: once
V gene: TRBV6-1

CDR3 DNA: TGTGCCACCAGCCCCCAGGCGGACGAGCAGTACTTC
CDR3 protein: CATSPQADEQYF
J gene: TRBJ2-7
D gene: .
clone size: .
V gene: TRBV15

CDR3 DNA: TGTGCCAGTAGCTCCGGGGCCTGGGAGACCCAGTACTTC
CDR3 protein: CASSSGAWETQYF
J gene: TRBJ2-5
D gene: .
clone size: .
V gene: TRBV19

CDR3 DNA: TGCGCCAGCAGCCAAGTAGTCACCGGGGATACGCAGTATTTT
CDR3 protein: CASSQVVTGDTQYF
J gene: TRBJ2-3
D gene: .
clone size: .
V gene: TRBV4-3

CDR3 DNA: TGTGCCACCAGCGGAACCAGCGGGAGGGAAGTCAATGAGCAGTTCTTC
CDR3 protein: CATSGTSGREVNEQFF
J gene: TRBJ2-1
D gene: TRBD2
clone size: .
V gene: TRBV15

CDR3 DNA: TGTGCCAGCAGCCCCCGGACAGGGGGCGATGAAAAACTGTTTTTT
CDR3 protein: CASSPRTGGDEKLFF
J gene: TRBJ1-4
D gene: TRBD1
clone size: .
V gene: TRBV7-8

CDR3 DNA: TGTGCCAGCAGAGGGGCCGGGACACTCTACGAGCAGTACTTC
CDR3 protein: CASRGAGTLYEQYF
J gene: TRBJ2-7
D gene: .
clone size: .
V gene: TRBV2